The T cell receptor beta chain described here comes from a study of T cell responses to AZD1222 COVID-19 vaccine. V was clipped by 5 bases and J by 0 bases, with 12 bases between them. The germline CDR1 and CDR2 sequences are SGHTA and FQGNSA. The CDR3 spans 15 residues. About this clone itself: What it binds is not known.

Study-level findings and limits: Baseline serology detected seropositivity in only a handful of AZD1222 recipients.

Measured with immunoSEQ multiplex PCR; TCRdb has only the in-frame clones, and not every one. The data hold 69,000 or so clones, with more than 70% observed a single time. The specimen comprised peripheral blood, sampled 28 days after the second dose of the MenACWY control vaccine. The V gene is TRBV7-2, the J gene TRBJ2-3; tentatively, D is TRBD2 (5 bases). The clonotype comes from an adult who received the MenACWY meningococcal vaccine as a control. The CDR3 DNA sequence: TGTGCCAGCAGCCTCACCGGGGTGAGCACAGATACGCAGTATTTT. Translation gives CASSLTGVSTDTQYF. The variable domain in full, with the rest retrieved from reference TRBV7-2 and TRBJ2-3, is GAGVSQSPSNKVTEKGKDVELRCDPISGHTALYWYRQSLGQGLEFLIYFQGNSAPDKSGLPSDRFSAERTGGSVSTLTIQRTQQEDSAVYLCASSLTGVSTDTQYFGPGTRLTVL.